The sequence of this T cell receptor (beta chain) was determined in a study of shared clonotypes between healthy human individuals. The CDR3 covers 15 residues. V gave up 4 bases and J gave up 10 bases; unmatched junction bases: 8. Per the germline V gene, CDR1 is MNHEY and CDR2 is SMNVEV (reference sequence). General study points: With a few donors compared, 4.5% to 6.5% of naive CD4 clonotypes were shared. Genetic and exposure-history diversity was limited by the few donors.

As for this clone: Its target is unknown. This sample also contains other DNA sequences that code for the same CDR3.

CD8 cells regarded as naive lacked CD45RO, were positively chosen for CCR7, and omitted terminally differentiated effector memory CD45RA+ cells. The study enrolled healthy HIV-negative adults without recent acute infections or vaccinations as donors. Measured with immunoSEQ multiplex PCR; TCRdb has only the in-frame clones, and not every one. The table lists over 750,000 clones, around 96% of them singletons, with 0.2% to 0.25% in the top ten. This TCR came from a man aged 30 to 45 in good health. The V and J genes are TRBV27 and TRBJ2-1; 12 bases are shared with TRBD2. Sequenced: naive CD8+ T cells sorted from blood. The DNA for the CDR3 is TGTGCCAGCAGTTCAGGGACTAGCGGGTTGAACGAGCAGTTCTTC. Protein product: CASSSGTSGLNEQFF.